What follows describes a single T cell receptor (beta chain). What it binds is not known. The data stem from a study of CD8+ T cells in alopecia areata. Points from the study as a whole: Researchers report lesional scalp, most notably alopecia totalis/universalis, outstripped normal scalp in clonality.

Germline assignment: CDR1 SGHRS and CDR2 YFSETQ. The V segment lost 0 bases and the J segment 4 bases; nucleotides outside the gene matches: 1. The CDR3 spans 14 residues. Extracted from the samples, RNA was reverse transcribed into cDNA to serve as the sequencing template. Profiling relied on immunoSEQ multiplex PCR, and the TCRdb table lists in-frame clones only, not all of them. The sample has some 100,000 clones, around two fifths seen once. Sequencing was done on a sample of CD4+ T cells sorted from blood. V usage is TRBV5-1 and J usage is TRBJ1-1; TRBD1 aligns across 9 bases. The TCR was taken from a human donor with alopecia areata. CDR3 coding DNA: TGCGCCAGCAGCTTGGGGACAGGGGTCACTGAAGCTTTCTTT. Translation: CASSLGTGVTEAFF. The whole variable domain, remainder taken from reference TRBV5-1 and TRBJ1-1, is KAGVTQTPRYLIKTRGQQVTLSCSPISGHRSVSWYQQTPGQGLQFLFEYFSETQRNKGNFPGRFSGRQFSNSRSEMNVSTLELGDSALYLCASSLGTGVTEAFFGQGTRLTVV.